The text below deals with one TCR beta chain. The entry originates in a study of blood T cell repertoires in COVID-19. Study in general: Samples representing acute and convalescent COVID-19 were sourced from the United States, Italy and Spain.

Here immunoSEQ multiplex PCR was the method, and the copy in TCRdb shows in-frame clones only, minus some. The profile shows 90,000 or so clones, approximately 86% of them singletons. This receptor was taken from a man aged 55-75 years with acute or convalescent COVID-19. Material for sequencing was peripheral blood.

The CDR3 coding sequence is TGTGCCTGGAGCGTTACGGGTCCCACTGAAGCTTTCTTT. Translation: CAWSVTGPTEAFF. The rearrangement joins TRBV30 to TRBJ1-1; no definite D call. CDR1 is GTSNPN and CDR2 is SVGIG in the germline V gene (reference sequence). V was clipped by 3 bases and J by 4 bases, with 12 bases between them. The CDR3 has 13 residues.